The T cell receptor beta chain under discussion was sequenced for a study of PD-1 blockade in classical Hodgkin lymphoma. Broader study findings: Baseline diversity was lower in partial responders and progressors than complete responders.

A note on this clone: The antigen is unknown.

Profiled with immunoSEQ multiplex PCR; TCRdb holds only in-frame clones, not every one. The table shows approximately 70,000 clones, with about 92% occurring only once. Each and every patient relapsed after autologous stem cell transplantation, and patients got differing brentuximab vedotin exposure. The length of the CDR3 is 15 residues. V shed 3 bases, J shed 4 bases, and the junction held 2 bases outside the gene matches. CDR1 and CDR2 from the germline V gene are LNHDA and SQIVND (reference sequence). Sample: peripheral blood mononuclear cells (PBMCs), taken at baseline. This sequence was found in a human donor with classical Hodgkin lymphoma. The V gene is TRBV19, the J gene TRBJ2-1, with TRBD2 matching over 11 bases. The CDR3 coding sequence is TGTGCCAGTAGTATCTCTAGCGGGGGGTACAATGAGCAGTTCTTC. It is translated as CASSISSGGYNEQFF.